This T cell receptor (beta chain) appears in the sequencing data of a study of OX40 agonist ivuxolimab in advanced cancers. Overall study findings and caveats: Compared with CD4+, CD8+ T cells on average had more expanded clones.

A word on this clone: Its antigen is undetermined.

The length of the CDR3 is 13 residues. V lost 8 bases, J lost 6 bases, and 8 bases stayed unmatched. CDR1 SNHLY and CDR2 FYNNEI come from the germline V gene. Here immunoSEQ multiplex PCR was the method, and the copy in TCRdb shows in-frame clones only, minus some. The sample includes around 83,000 clones, more than 80% seen only once; the top ten take around 1.5%. This clonotype was obtained from an adult with an advanced solid tumor such as melanoma, head and neck, liver or kidney cancer. V and J are TRBV2 and TRBJ2-7; 9 nucleotides line up with TRBD1. Sequencing used CD4+ or CD8+ T cells sorted from blood, obtained in a trial of the OX40 agonist ivuxolimab. The CDR3 here is CASATGGVGEQYF. The CDR3 coding sequence is TGTGCCAGCGCCACAGGGGGCGTTGGCGAGCAGTACTTC.